The 25 T cell receptor beta chains presented below share a single source sample, sequenced in a study of cytomegalovirus exposure and HLA in healthy donors. PCR used 60 Vbeta primers and 13 Jbeta primers. Measured with immunoSEQ multiplex PCR; TCRdb has only the in-frame clones, and not every one. This table has 80,000 to 95,000 clones, about four fifths appearing once. The sequenced sample consisted of PBMCs. The receptors derive from a woman aged 25-40 years in good health and CMV-seronegative.

This clone was picked up a small number of times. The chain links TRBV28 to TRBJ1-2; 7 nucleotides align to TRBD1. Germline trimming cut 6 bases from V and 7 bases from J; bases unmatched to any gene: 11. Per germline, CDR1 MDHEN and CDR2 SYDVKM. This CDR3 comprises 14 residues. CDR3 region: CASRVTGVGGGYTF. CDR3 coding DNA: TGTGCCAGCAGGGTTACAGGGGTAGGTGGTGGCTACACCTTC.

The chain combines TRBV10-1 with TRBJ2-2, with D perhaps matching TRBD1 (5 bases). Trimming stripped 1 base from V and 4 bases from J, with 13 bases between. CDR3 size: 16 residues. Germline V CDR1 and CDR2: WNHNN, SYGVQD (reference sequence). CDR3 loop: CASSEFRAGVTGELFF. The CDR3 nucleotides read TGCGCCAGCAGTGAGTTCAGGGCTGGCGTCACCGGGGAGCTGTTTTTT.

V is TRBV7-9 and J is TRBJ2-7, with a possible D match to TRBD2 (6 bases). CDR3 length equals 18 residues. CDR1 is SEHNR and CDR2 is FQNEAQ in the germline V gene (reference sequence). V gave up 0 bases and J gave up 5 bases, with 23 bases separating them. The CDR3 is CASSLAGWAGKTGDEQYF. DNA of the CDR3: TGTGCCAGCAGCTTAGCAGGGTGGGCGGGCAAAACGGGGGACGAGCAGTACTTC.

The rearrangement uses TRBV7-9 and TRBJ2-3; D remains ambiguous. Germline CDR1 and CDR2: SEHNR and FQNEAQ (reference sequence). This CDR3 comprises 12 residues. Trimming shortened V by 6 bases and J by 6 bases, and 10 bases separated the two germline ends. CDR3 protein: CASRLALDTQYF. Here the CDR3 DNA reads TGTGCCAGCAGACTCGCCTTGGATACGCAGTATTTT.

The chain recombines TRBV7-9 with TRBJ1-5; TRBD1 matches at 10 bases. Per the germline V gene, CDR1 is SEHNR and CDR2 is FQNEAQ (reference sequence). The CDR3 is 16 residues long. V trimming: 4 bases; J trimming: 4 bases; junction bases outside the gene matches: 7. The CDR3 loop is CASSWGTGEPNQPQHF. The CDR3 bases are TGTGCCAGCAGCTGGGGGACAGGGGAACCTAATCAGCCCCAGCATTTT. Full variable domain (rest looked up from reference TRBV7-9 and TRBJ1-5): DTGVSQNPRHKITKRGQNVTFRCDPISEHNRLYWYRQTLGQGPEFLTYFQNEAQLEKSRLLSDRFSAERPKGSFSTLEIQRTEQGDSAMYLCASSWGTGEPNQPQHFGDGTRLSIL.

V and J are TRBV9 and TRBJ2-7; 10 bases map to TRBD1. Germline V gives CDR1 SGDLS, CDR2 YYNGEE. J was trimmed by 0 bases and V by 3 bases; bases with no gene match: 6. CDR3 size: 16 residues. The DNA of the CDR3 is TGTGCCAGCAGCGCTCGACAGGGGGCGAGCTCCTACGAGCAGTACTTC. This gives the protein CASSARQGASSYEQYF.

This chain uses TRBV7-9 with TRBJ2-7, with 10 bases that match TRBD1. Germline CDR1 and CDR2: SEHNR and FQNEAQ (reference sequence). V was pared by 3 bases and J by 4 bases, with 15 bases of the junction left unmatched. The CDR3 runs to 18 residues. The CDR3 region has the DNA TGTGCCAGCAGCTTGACTCTCCGCGGACAGGGGGAGGGATACGAGCAGTACTTC. Amino acid sequence: CASSLTLRGQGEGYEQYF.

The rearrangement joins TRBV27 to TRBJ2-7; 8 nucleotides match TRBD2. V gave up 5 bases and J gave up 4 bases; unmatched junction bases: 10. The CDR3 is 15 residues long. Germline V lookup: CDR1 MNHEY, CDR2 SMNVEV (reference sequence). The CDR3 DNA follows: TGTGCCAGCAGTCCTGGGGCTAGCGGGTTGTACGAGCAGTACTTC. As protein: CASSPGASGLYEQYF.

Only one count was recorded for this clone. This rearrangement joins TRBV5-1 to TRBJ1-3; D perhaps matches TRBD1 (6 bases). Between the trimmed V and J ends, which lost 4 bases and 2 bases, there was a span of 13 bases. CDR1 and CDR2 from the germline V gene are SGHRS and YFSETQ. This CDR3 is 15 amino acids long. CDR3 sequence reads: CASSQSQGTGNTIYF. The CDR3 nucleotides read TGCGCCAGCAGCCAAAGTCAGGGGACTGGAAACACCATATATTTT.

This chain joins TRBV5-4 and TRBJ2-1, with 8 bases matching TRBD2. The trim removed 4 bases at V and 1 base at J, leaving 10 bases unmatched. Germline CDR1 SGHNT, CDR2 YYREEE (reference sequence). The CDR3 has 17 residues. CDR3 amino acids: CASSRGGSGRSYNEQFF. CDR3 bases: TGTGCCAGCAGCCGGGGGGGGAGCGGGCGGTCCTACAATGAGCAGTTCTTC.

This sequence joins TRBV2 and TRBJ2-5; D may be TRBD2 (5 bases). The V gene lost 4 bases and the J gene lost 4 bases, with 7 bases spanning the gap. The CDR3 consists of 12 residues. Germline V gene data show CDR1 as SNHLY and CDR2 as FYNNEI. The CDR3 here is CASSGSGETQYF. CDR3 nucleotides: TGTGCCAGCAGTGGCAGCGGAGAGACCCAGTACTTC.

In its sample, this clone was seen a few times. The genes are TRBV2 and TRBJ1-1; 7 bases fit TRBD1. From germline, CDR1 is SNHLY and CDR2 FYNNEI. CDR3 length: 14 amino acids. The V and J ends lost 2 bases and 4 bases, in that order; junction bases with no gene match: 4. The chain's CDR3 is CASSEIWDSTEAFF. The CDR3 DNA reads as TGTGCCAGCAGTGAAATTTGGGACAGCACTGAAGCTTTCTTT.

The chain recombines TRBV28 with TRBJ2-2; a possible D gene is TRBD1 (6 bases). Per the germline V gene, CDR1 is MDHEN and CDR2 is SYDVKM. Deletions cut 2 bases from V and 3 bases from J, with 10 bases between. This CDR3 has 15 amino acids. The CDR3 nucleotides read TGTGCCAGCAGTTTAGACAGGACATACACCGGGGAGCTGTTTTTT. Protein product: CASSLDRTYTGELFF.

This chain links TRBV9 with TRBJ2-2; 13 bases align to TRBD2. Germline V lookup: CDR1 SGDLS, CDR2 YYNGEE. CDR3 size: 17 residues. V lost 0 bases and J lost 6; bases outside the gene matches: 5. The chain's CDR3 is CASSVDIGLAGAGELFF. The DNA of the CDR3 is TGTGCCAGCAGCGTAGATATTGGACTAGCGGGGGCCGGGGAGCTGTTTTTT. The full variable domain, in which reference TRBV9 and TRBJ2-2 provide the parts outside the CDR3, is DSGVTQTPKHLITATGQRVTLRCSPRSGDLSVYWYQQSLDQGLQFLIQYYNGEERAKGNILERFSAQQFPDLHSELNLSSLELGDSALYFCASSVDIGLAGAGELFFGEGSRLTVL.

This chain links TRBV11-2 with TRBJ1-3, with 7 bases that match TRBD1. This CDR3 spans 17 amino acids. CDR1 is SGHAT, CDR2 FQNNGV, per germline. The J segment lost 0 bases and the V segment lost 5 bases, leaving 10 bases of the junction unmatched. CDR3 DNA sequence: TGTGCCAGCAGCCCGCGACAGGGCAGGAGCTCTGGAAACACCATATATTTT. Protein product: CASSPRQGRSSGNTIYF.

The chain has TRBV19 and TRBJ1-2; D ambiguous. CDR3 length equals 13 residues. Trimming stripped 3 bases from V and 8 bases from J, with 13 bases between. The germline V gene has CDR1 LNHDA and CDR2 SQIVND (reference sequence). The CDR3 DNA reads TGTGCCAGTAGTATGCTGGGAGTCGGGGGCTACACCTTC. Translating gives CASSMLGVGGYTF.

The chain employs TRBV10-3 and TRBJ2-7, with 7 bases aligning to TRBD1. The CDR3 runs to 15 residues. V shed 6 bases and J 1 base; nucleotides not matched to a gene: 9. Per the germline V gene, CDR1 is ENHRY and CDR2 is SYGVKD. CDR3 nucleotide sequence: TGTGCCATCAGGTATGACAGGGCGGGTTCCTACGAGCAGTACTTC. Its translation: CAIRYDRAGSYEQYF.

This chain connects TRBV7-2 to TRBJ2-3; D possibly corresponds to TRBD2 (5 bases). The CDR3 sequence is 16 residues long. The germline CDR1 and CDR2 sequences are SGHTA and FQGNSA. The V end was cut by 4 bases, the J end by 2 bases, with 16 bases between. The CDR3 DNA reads TGTGCCAGCAGCTCCCTGGGTGGGAGCGACACAGATACGCAGTATTTT. Translated, it gives CASSSLGGSDTDTQYF.

On this clone: The same CDR3 arises from other DNA sequences in this sample as well. The chain uses TRBV6-1 and TRBJ1-2; 11 bases match TRBD1. There are 14 residues in the CDR3. The germline V gene has CDR1 MNHNS and CDR2 SASEGT. Trimming cost V 6 bases and J 3 bases; bases outside gene matches: 3. The CDR3 nucleotides are TGTGCCAGCAGGCGGACAGGGGGCGACTATGGCTACACCTTC. It specifies CASRRTGGDYGYTF.

The rearrangement uses TRBV19 and TRBJ1-1; D call uncertain. Germline CDR1 and CDR2: LNHDA and SQIVND (reference sequence). Trimming stripped 1 base from V and 1 base from J, with 7 bases between. The CDR3 totals 14 residues. For the CDR3, the DNA is TGTGCCAGTAGTATAGGCACAGCGAACACTGAAGCTTTCTTT. Translated, it gives CASSIGTANTEAFF.

This clone turned up a few times. The chain is built from TRBV7-2 and TRBJ1-6, with a tentative D call TRBD1 (6 bases). V was cut by 6 bases and J by 0 bases, with 12 bases left in between. This CDR3 has 16 amino acids. Germline CDR1 is SGHTA and CDR2 is FQGNSA. Written as DNA, the CDR3 is TGTGCCAGCAGGGGAACAGGGAGCTCCTATAATTCACCCCTCCACTTT. As protein: CASRGTGSSYNSPLHF.

The chain employs TRBV7-3 and TRBJ2-3; D is uncertain. This CDR3 comprises 15 residues. V was clipped by 0 bases and J by 4 bases, with 11 bases between them. Per the germline V gene, CDR1 is SGHTA and CDR2 is FQGTGA. CDR3: CASSLTAMRPDTQYF. In DNA form, the CDR3 reads TGTGCCAGCAGCTTAACGGCCATGCGGCCAGATACGCAGTATTTT.

The V and J genes are TRBV29-1 and TRBJ2-7; weak D call: TRBD1 (6 bases). CDR3 length: 13 amino acids. Trimming left V 4 bases short and J 2 bases short, with 12 bases between. Germline-derived CDR1 and CDR2 are SQVTM and ANQGSEA. DNA for the CDR3: TGCAGCGTTGTGGGGGACACCGCCTACGAGCAGTACTTC. Translated: CSVVGDTAYEQYF.

The V call is TRBV9, the J call TRBJ1-5; the D gene is possibly TRBD1 (5 bases). Germline V gives CDR1 SGDLS, CDR2 YYNGEE. Trimming cost V 2 bases and J 2 bases, with 11 bases left between them. The CDR3 is 15 residues long. Here the CDR3 DNA reads TGTGCCAGCAGCGTCGGAGGGGCCGGCAATCAGCCCCAGCATTTT. It codes for CASSVGGAGNQPQHF.

The chain uses TRBV29-1 and TRBJ2-7, with 9 bases identical to TRBD2. The CDR3 covers 12 residues. V was pared by 5 bases and J by 3 bases, with 2 bases of the junction left unmatched. Germline V gene lookup returns CDR1 SQVTM and CDR2 ANQGSEA. The CDR3 nucleotides read TGCAGCGTTAGGACTAGCGACTACGAGCAGTACTTC. Amino acid sequence: CSVRTSDYEQYF.